This T cell receptor beta chain was recorded in a study of low-dose radiotherapy and immunotherapy resistance in tumors. This clonotype was seen ten or more times. Alpha and beta chains were covered, as first-strand cDNA relied on TRAV- and TRBV-specific primers. TCR amplification used 20 to 25 PCR cycles, a constant-region primer and a V-primer adapter. In TCRdb, the reads were re-called with MiXCR into one record per CDR3 protein. The sample holds tens of thousands of distinct CDR3 sequences, 18% seen once. Germline loops: CDR1 SNHLY, CDR2 FYNNEI. This CDR3 comprises 13 residues. V shed 4 bases and J shed 5 bases, with 10 bases lying between them. Time point defined: before trial treatment.

The chain joins TRBV2 to TRBJ2-3; tentatively, D is TRBD1 or TRBD2 (5 bases each). This specimen consisted of PBMCs, obtained before treatment. The source of this sequence is a male donor with prostate cancer. The CDR3 loop is CASSVGVGDTQYF. The CDR3 DNA is TGTGCCAGCAGTGTGGGGGTCGGAGATACGCAGTATTTT.